One sample yielded the 15 T cell receptor beta chains listed below, sequenced in a study of T-cell memory formation after mild COVID-19. TCRdb reprocessed the 5' RACE reads via MiXCR and lists one record per CDR3 protein. This table holds approximately 190,000 distinct CDR3 sequences, around 20% found once. Sequencing input: PBMCs or a T cell subset sorted from them (not recorded which). Receptors originate from an adult woman who had mild COVID-19 (a few samples of this study predate the infection). Cell type and time point are not known.

The chain uses TRBV27 and TRBJ1-2; TRBD1 might be the D (5 bases). CDR3 length: 18 amino acids. The V gene's germline CDR1 is MNHEY and CDR2 SMNVEV (reference sequence). Trimming pared 5 bases from V and 0 bases from J, leaving 22 bases between. The CDR3 nucleotides read TGTGCCAGCAGTCCATCTGTGGGGGGATCGGGCGCTAACTATGGCTACACCTTC. It yields the protein CASSPSVGGSGANYGYTF.

This clonotype has only a few counts. In DNA, the CDR3 is TGTGCCAGCAGGAAGACAGGAAACACCATATATTTT. This sequence encodes CASRKTGNTIYF. V usage is TRBV12-3 or TRBV12-4 and J usage is TRBJ1-3; D ambiguous. There are 12 residues in the CDR3. V was pared by 6 bases and J by 4 bases, with 7 bases between.

This clonotype was detected only a few times. The chain has TRBV5-1 and TRBJ2-2; 13 bases align to TRBD2. The length of the CDR3 is 16 residues. The V and J ends lost 1 base and 7 bases, in that order; junction bases with no gene match: 4. From germline, CDR1 is SGHRS and CDR2 YFSETQ. CDR3 residues: CASSLTSGRAFGELFF. The CDR3 DNA sequence: TGCGCCAGCAGCTTGACTAGCGGGAGGGCCTTCGGGGAGCTGTTTTTT.

This clonotype was found a few times. This chain's CDR3 is CASSRTTRTGGTEAFF. Written as DNA, the CDR3 is TGCGCCAGCAGCCGTACAACGCGGACGGGGGGAACTGAAGCTTTCTTT. The V gene is TRBV4-3, the J gene TRBJ1-1, with D possibly matching TRBD1 (5 bases). Trimming pared 4 bases from V and 5 bases from J, leaving 20 bases between. The CDR3 sequence is 16 residues long. Germline V gene sequence: CDR1 LGHNA, CDR2 YSLEER.

This clonotype turned up a few times. This chain connects TRBV12-3 or TRBV12-4 to TRBJ1-2; TRBD1 aligns across 8 bases. This CDR3 region has 12 residues. Unmatched junction bases numbered 4, after V lost 5 bases and J lost 8 bases. The CDR3 DNA reads as TGTGCCAGCAGTGCCAGGGGGCAGGGCTACACCTTC. This sequence encodes CASSARGQGYTF.

This clonotype turned up a few times. This rearrangement joins TRBV7-9 to TRBJ2-2; D is possibly TRBD1 (6 bases). The CDR3 contains 18 residues. Trimming shortened V by 0 bases and J by 0 bases, and 14 bases separated the two germline ends. Germline assignment: CDR1 SEHNR and CDR2 FQNEAQ (reference sequence). The CDR3 region has the DNA TGTGCCAGCAGCTTAGCTGGGTTCCAGGGGACGAACACCGGGGAGCTGTTTTTT. Translating gives CASSLAGFQGTNTGELFF.

J is TRBJ2-2 and V is TRBV5-1; D uncertain. Trimming cost V 0 bases and J 4 bases, with 4 bases left between them. CDR3 size: 13 residues. Germline CDR1 reads SGHRS; CDR2 reads YFSETQ. In DNA form, the CDR3 reads TGCGCCAGCAGCTTGGACGGCACCGGGGAGCTGTTTTTT. This gives the protein CASSLDGTGELFF.

The chain has TRBV3-1 and TRBJ2-4; D unresolved. The CDR3 spans 15 residues. V was clipped by 0 bases and J by 7 bases, with 13 bases between them. Germline V lookup: CDR1 LGHDT, CDR2 YNNKEL (reference sequence). CDR3 sequence reads: CASSQEWATPNIQYF. The DNA of the CDR3 is TGTGCCAGCAGCCAAGAATGGGCAACACCTAACATTCAGTACTTC.

This clonotype was seen only a few times. The V call is TRBV20-1, the J call TRBJ2-2; unclear D gene. Germline V gene sequence: CDR1 DFQATT, CDR2 SNEGSKA (reference sequence). CDR3 size: 13 residues. The V gene lost 3 bases and the J gene lost 2 bases, with 7 bases spanning the gap. The CDR3 nucleotides read TGCAGTGCTAGTCAGAAAAACACCGGGGAGCTGTTTTTT. Translation: CSASQKNTGELFF.

Note on this clonotype: Germline and junction disagree at one end, which may indicate a read error. This chain links TRBV7-7 with TRBJ2-2, with 8 positions matching TRBD1. The CDR3 spans 13 residues. Looked up from germline, CDR1 is SSHAT and CDR2 is FNYEAQ (reference sequence). CDR3 coding DNA: TGTGCTAGCAGCCCACAGGGGGCCGGGGAGCTGTTTTTT. This codes for CASSPQGAGELFF. Full variable domain (rest looked up from reference TRBV7-7 and TRBJ2-2): GAGVSQSPRYKVTKRGQDVTLRCDPISSHATLYWYQQALGQGPEFLTYFNYEAQPDKSGLPSDRFSAERPEGSISTLTIQRTEQRDSAMYRCASSPQGAGELFFGEGSRLTVL.

This clonotype was recorded a few times. The chain is built from TRBV12-3 or TRBV12-4 and TRBJ2-3; 8 bases line up with TRBD2. The CDR3 contains 16 residues. V gave up 6 bases and J gave up 0 bases; unmatched junction bases: 8. The CDR3 sequence: CASSPGIAGSTDTQYF. The CDR3 DNA sequence: TGTGCCAGCAGCCCTGGAATAGCGGGGAGCACAGATACGCAGTATTTT.

This clonotype has ten or more counts. Written as DNA, the CDR3 is TGTGCCAGCAGCCAGTCCCCCGGCAGCACAGATACGCAGTATTTT. Translated, it gives CASSQSPGSTDTQYF. The V gene is TRBV9, the J gene TRBJ2-3; no clear D. The CDR3 sequence is 15 residues long. V was clipped by 4 bases and J by 0 bases, with 12 bases between them. CDR1 and CDR2 (germline): SGDLS, YYNGEE.

This clonotype was recorded a few times. The chain carries TRBV5-6 and TRBJ1-2; a possible D gene is TRBD1 (5 bases). Trimming removed 5 bases from V and 2 bases from J, with 16 bases in between. CDR1 and CDR2 from the germline V gene are SGHDT and YYEEEE. The CDR3 runs to 15 residues. The DNA of the CDR3 is TGTGCCAGCAGTCGCGGGACTCCGAGAAACTATGGCTACACCTTC. It codes for CASSRGTPRNYGYTF.

The chain combines TRBV7-3 with TRBJ2-2, with TRBD1 identical over 7 bases. Germline V gives CDR1 SGHTA, CDR2 FQGTGA. J gave up 4 bases and V 5 bases, and 10 bases lay outside the gene matches. This CDR3 has 16 residues. CDR3 bases: TGTGCCAGCAGCCCTCCCGGGACAGAGGGCACCGGGGAGCTGTTTTTT. It specifies CASSPPGTEGTGELFF.

V usage is TRBV12-3 or TRBV12-4 and J usage is TRBJ1-1; D remains ambiguous. Between the trimmed V and J ends, which lost 2 bases and 12 bases, there was a span of 16 bases. CDR3 length: 13 amino acids. The CDR3 nucleotides read TGTGCCAGCAGTTTACCCCGACGGCGGTCGACTTTCTTT. This codes for CASSLPRRRSTFF.